Listed below are T cell receptor beta chains from one sample, sequenced in a study of a mutant IDH1 vaccine in newly diagnosed glioma. TCRdb's table, derived via immunoSEQ multiplex PCR, lists solely in-frame clones and lacks some. The data show fewer than 55,000 clones, less than 65% seen once. Their antigens remain unidentified. Sequenced here: peripheral blood mononuclear cells (PBMCs), sampled from a glioma patient whose treatment included an IDH1 peptide vaccine. The receptors originated from a man aged 40-49 years with glioma. Some clones in this sample may be carry-over from other donors' samples. CDR3s include the opening cysteine and the closing phenylalanine or tryptophan. Each record gives: J gene, D gene, clone size, V gene, CDR3 protein, CDR3 DNA. D genes are given only for firm matches. The size field is filled for only some rows; it gives once, few, many or a size class.

TRBJ2-2 NA NA TRBV5-6 CASTRPNTGELFF TGTGCCAGCACACGTCCGAACACCGGGGAGCTGTTTTTT
TRBJ1-1 NA NA TRBV5-4 CASRGGYSTEAFF TGTGCCAGCAGAGGGGGGTATTCCACTGAAGCTTTCTTT
TRBJ1-2 NA NA TRBV19 CASNPLRAHGYTF TGTGCCAGTAACCCCCTCCGAGCCCATGGCTACACCTTC
TRBJ2-7 NA once TRBV2 CASSERGGYEQYF TGTGCCAGCAGTGAAAGGGGCGGCTACGAGCAGTACTTC
TRBJ2-7 NA NA TRBV5-6 CASSFLGNYEQYF TGTGCCAGCAGCTTTCTAGGGAACTACGAGCAGTACTTC
TRBJ1-6 NA NA TRBV7-8 CASSLVVRQPNSPLHF TGTGCCAGCAGCTTAGTCGTGAGACAGCCAAATTCACCCCTCCACTTT
TRBJ2-3 NA NA TRBV10-1 CASSESTGGDTQYF TGCGCCAGCAGTGAGTCGACCGGAGGAGATACGCAGTATTTT
TRBJ2-2 TRBD2 few TRBV4-2 CASSQLAGVDTGELFF TGTGCCAGCAGCCAGCTAGCGGGGGTAGACACCGGGGAGCTGTTTTTT
TRBJ1-1 NA NA TRBV6-5 CASSPPGTRNTEAFF TGTGCCAGCAGTCCACCCGGGACACGGAACACTGAAGCTTTCTTT
TRBJ1-3 TRBD1 NA TRBV5-1 CASSAGQGRISRSGNTIYF TGCGCCAGCAGCGCCGGACAGGGGAGGATATCTCGTTCTGGAAACACCATATATTTT
TRBJ2-3 NA NA TRBV27 CASSFPGQPIHF TGTGCCAGCAGTTTTCCGGGACAACCCATCCATTTT
TRBJ1-2 NA NA TRBV2 CASSETAGSYGYTF TGTGCCAGCAGTGAAACCGCAGGGTCCTATGGCTACACCTTC
TRBJ1-2 NA NA TRBV6-5 CASRKGRSSDRIYTF TGTGCCAGCAGAAAGGGTAGAAGTTCAGATCGGATCTACACCTTC
TRBJ2-7 NA NA TRBV4-2 CASSQVPGDEQYF TGTGCCAGCAGCCAAGTCCCAGGGGACGAGCAGTACTTC
TRBJ1-1 NA NA TRBV19 CARKQGIVEAFF TGTGCCAGGAAACAGGGAATAGTTGAAGCTTTCTTT
TRBJ2-5 TRBD1 NA TRBV5-6 CASSLGTVEETQYF TGTGCCAGCAGCTTAGGGACAGTCGAAGAGACCCAGTACTTC